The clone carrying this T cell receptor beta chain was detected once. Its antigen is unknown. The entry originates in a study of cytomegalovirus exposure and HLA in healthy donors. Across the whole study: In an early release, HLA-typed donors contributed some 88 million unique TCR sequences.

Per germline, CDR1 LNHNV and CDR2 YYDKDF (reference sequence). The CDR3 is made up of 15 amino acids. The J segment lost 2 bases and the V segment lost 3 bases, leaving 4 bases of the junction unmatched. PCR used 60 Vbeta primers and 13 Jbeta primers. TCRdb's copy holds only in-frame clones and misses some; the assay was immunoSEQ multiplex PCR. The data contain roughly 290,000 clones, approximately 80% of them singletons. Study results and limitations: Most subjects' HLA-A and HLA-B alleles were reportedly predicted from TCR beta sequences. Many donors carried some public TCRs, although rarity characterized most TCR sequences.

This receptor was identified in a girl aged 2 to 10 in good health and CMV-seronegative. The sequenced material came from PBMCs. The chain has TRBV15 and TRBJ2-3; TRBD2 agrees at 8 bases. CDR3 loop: CATSSRRGDTDTQYF. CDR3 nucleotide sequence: TGTGCCACCAGCAGTCGGCGGGGGGACACAGATACGCAGTATTTT. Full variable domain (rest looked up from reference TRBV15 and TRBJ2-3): DAMVIQNPRYQVTQFGKPVTLSCSQTLNHNVMYWYQQKSSQAPKLLFHYYDKDFNNEADTPDNFQSRRPNTSFCFLDIRSPGLGDTAMYLCATSSRRGDTDTQYFGPGTRLTVL.